This T cell receptor (beta chain) was identified in a study of blood T cell repertoires in COVID-19. TCRdb's table, derived via immunoSEQ multiplex PCR, lists solely in-frame clones and lacks some. Here the sample spans some 180,000 clones, roughly three quarters being singletons. This sequence originates from a woman aged 40 to 49 with COVID-19, enrolled during active disease. The sample was peripheral blood.

The CDR3 nucleotides are TGTGCCAGCAGGGACTACTGGCCTTTAGGGACCTCCTACGAGCAGTACTTC. Translation gives CASRDYWPLGTSYEQYF. This chain joins TRBV21-1 and TRBJ2-7; the table calls TRBD2, which could not be checked here. TRBV21-1 is designated a pseudogene. This CDR3 has 17 residues.